Listed below are T cell receptor beta chains from one sample, sequenced in a study of response to subunit inactivated influenza vaccine. TCRdb passed the RT-PCR reads through MiXCR, listing each CDR3 protein once. The sample contains 300,000 to 350,000 distinct CDR3 sequences, about 20% of which appear only once. The sequences come from PBMCs from blood, collected 21 months after vaccination. Receptors originate from a man aged 45 to 75 who received an inactivated influenza vaccine. Each CDR3 is given with its conserved first and last residue. A D gene is named only where the DNA matches it firmly. Clone size, where shown, is once, few, many, or a class for clones that have expanded.

>TRBJ1-1|NA|NA|TRBV5-1
CASSPGAGRQFTEAFF
TGCGCCAGCAGCCCCGGGGCGGGTCGGCAGTTCACTGAAGCTTTCTTT
>TRBJ1-1|NA|NA|TRBV29-1
CSVKGLNTEAFF
TGCAGCGTTAAGGGGCTCAACACTGAAGCTTTCTTT
>TRBJ2-5|TRBD1|NA|TRBV5-6
CASSRTGQETQYF
TGTGCCAGCAGCCGGACAGGACAAGAGACCCAGTACTTC
>TRBJ2-6|NA|NA|TRBV12-3/TRBV12-4
CASRPDSSSGANVLTF
TGTGCCAGCAGACCGGACAGTAGCTCTGGGGCCAACGTCCTGACTTTC
>TRBJ1-2|NA|NA|TRBV29-1
CSARSGGYTF
TGCAGCGCAAGATCTGGGGGGTACACCTTC
>TRBJ2-1|NA|few|TRBV12-3/TRBV12-4
CASSLANSYNEQFF
TGTGCCAGCAGTTTGGCTAATTCCTACAATGAGCAGTTCTTC
>TRBJ2-5|NA|NA|TRBV6-6
CASSYFSGTQYF
TGTGCCAGCAGTTACTTCTCGGGGACCCAGTACTTC
>TRBJ1-3|NA|many|TRBV27
CASTKSGNTIYF
TGTGCCAGCACCAAATCCGGAAACACCATATATTTT
>TRBJ2-5|NA|NA|TRBV25-1
CASSDGGTQYF
TGTGCCAGCAGTGATGGAGGGACCCAGTACTTC
>TRBJ1-6|NA|NA|TRBV5-1
CASSPNRADSRLHF
TGCGCCAGCAGCCCAAACAGGGCTGATTCACGCCTCCACTTT
>TRBJ2-7|NA|NA|TRBV5-1
CASREGAGTEYEQYF
TGCGCCAGCAGGGAGGGGGCCGGGACGGAATACGAGCAGTACTTC
>TRBJ2-7|TRBD2|NA|TRBV20-1
CSARYYSGTSEISKIFGEQYF
TGCAGTGCTAGATACTACTCCGGGACTAGCGAGATATCCAAGATTTTCGGAGAGCAGTACTTC
>TRBJ2-1|NA|NA|TRBV5-1
CASSLEGGLISYNEQFF
TGCGCCAGCAGCTTGGAGGGCGGGCTTATCTCCTACAATGAGCAGTTCTTC
>TRBJ1-6|NA|many|TRBV12-3/TRBV12-4
CASSFHVANSPLHF
TGTGCCAGCAGTTTTCACGTGGCGAATTCACCCCTCCACTTT
>TRBJ2-7|NA|NA|TRBV12-3/TRBV12-4
CASRAPGSGQYF
TGTGCCAGCAGAGCGCCAGGGTCCGGGCAGTACTTC
>TRBJ1-5|NA|NA|TRBV28
CASRLQINQPQHF
TGTGCCAGCAGGTTGCAGATCAATCAGCCCCAGCATTTT
>TRBJ1-5|NA|NA|TRBV9
CASSVEENQPQHF
TGTGCCAGCAGCGTAGAGGAGAATCAGCCCCAGCATTTT
>TRBJ2-1|TRBD1|NA|TRBV12-3/TRBV12-4
CASSRNRGPGEQFF
TGTGCCAGCAGCCGGAACAGGGGCCCGGGTGAGCAGTTCTTC
>TRBJ2-1|TRBD1|NA|TRBV27
CASLGQGLSYNEQFF
TGTGCCAGCCTGGGACAGGGCCTTTCCTACAATGAGCAGTTCTTC
>TRBJ2-7|NA|many|TRBV30
CAWSTGLKGTYEQYF
TGTGCCTGGAGTACAGGGCTCAAGGGGACCTACGAGCAGTACTTC
>TRBJ1-6|NA|few|TRBV6-5
CASSYSRGSDSPLHF
TGTGCCAGCAGTTACTCGAGAGGGTCTGATTCACCCCTCCACTTT
>TRBJ2-1|NA|NA|TRBV4-1
CASSQDSGSWNEQFF
TGCGCCAGCAGCCAAGACAGCGGGTCCTGGAATGAGCAGTTCTTC
>TRBJ2-2|NA|NA|TRBV20-1
CSARHGGNTGELFF
TGCAGTGCTAGGCATGGAGGGAACACCGGGGAGCTGTTTTTT
>TRBJ2-2|NA|few|TRBV20-1
CSARVQGRTGELFF
TGCAGTGCTAGAGTGCAGGGACGGACCGGGGAGCTGTTTTTT
>TRBJ2-2|NA|few|TRBV15
CATVPGGHVNTGELFF
TGTGCCACCGTTCCCGGGGGGCACGTAAACACCGGGGAGCTGTTTTTT
>TRBJ1-1|NA|few|TRBV3-1
CASSQDQGPFEAFF
TGTGCCAGCAGCCAAGATCAAGGGCCTTTTGAAGCTTTCTTT
>TRBJ1-5|TRBD1|few|TRBV12-3/TRBV12-4
CASSRTGIGQPQHF
TGTGCCAGCAGTCGGACAGGGATCGGTCAGCCCCAGCATTTT
>TRBJ1-4|TRBD1|many|TRBV6-5
CASSSQGAVEKLFF
TGTGCCAGCAGTTCACAGGGGGCGGTTGAAAAACTGTTTTTT
>TRBJ2-2|TRBD2|NA|TRBV20-1
CSARGPAGGRGELFF
TGCAGTGCTAGAGGGCCAGCGGGGGGTAGGGGGGAGCTGTTTTTT
>TRBJ1-3|NA|many|TRBV4-3
CASSQEGGPGTSGNTIYF
TGCGCCAGCAGCCAAGAAGGGGGGCCAGGCACCTCTGGAAACACCATATATTTT
>TRBJ1-1|NA|medium-sized|TRBV5-1
CASSLATGGMNTEAFF
TGCGCCAGCAGCTTGGCGACAGGTGGCATGAACACTGAAGCTTTCTTT
>TRBJ1-2|NA|NA|TRBV13
CASSLTRAGGYTF
TGTGCCAGCAGCTTAACCAGGGCAGGAGGCTACACCTTC
>TRBJ2-3|NA|NA|TRBV20-1
CSARERSLREPDTQYF
TGCAGTGCTAGAGAGAGGAGTCTCAGGGAGCCAGATACGCAGTATTTT
>TRBJ2-3|NA|NA|TRBV29-1
CSVDELDTDTQYF
TGCAGCGTTGATGAACTAGACACAGATACGCAGTATTTT
>TRBJ1-2|NA|NA|TRBV10-3
CAISDGGAHGYTF
TGTGCCATCAGTGATGGGGGGGCGCATGGCTACACCTTC
>TRBJ2-6|TRBD1|NA|TRBV3-1
CASSPPGQGFSGANVLTF
TGTGCCAGCAGCCCCCCGGGACAGGGTTTCTCTGGGGCCAACGTCCTGACTTTC
>TRBJ1-5|TRBD1|few|TRBV7-2
CASSSDRARQPQHF
TGTGCCAGCAGCTCGGACAGGGCTCGTCAGCCCCAGCATTTT
>TRBJ2-3|NA|few|TRBV20-1
CSATDFRQGYTDTQYF
TGCAGTGCCACAGATTTCCGCCAGGGATACACAGATACGCAGTATTTT
>TRBJ2-3|NA|few|TRBV6-5
CASSTDWASTDTQYF
TGTGCCAGCAGTACCGATTGGGCTAGCACAGATACGCAGTATTTT